These 28 T cell receptor beta chains were all obtained from the same sample, sequenced in a study of blood T cell repertoires in COVID-19. Sequencing was performed with immunoSEQ multiplex PCR; in TCRdb, only in-frame clones are kept and a portion is missing. Here the sample spans some 200,000 clones, 75% to 90% being singletons. The specimen sequenced was PBMCs or T cells enriched from blood (not recorded which). The receptors were sampled from a woman under 30 in a cohort exposed to, infected with or recovered from COVID-19 (not recorded which).

V and J are TRBV7-9 and TRBJ2-3; 7 bases agree with TRBD2. Germline values: CDR1 SEHNR, CDR2 FQNEAQ (reference sequence). V shed 2 bases and J 0 bases; nucleotides not matched to a gene: 8. The CDR3 loop spans 17 amino acids. The DNA for the CDR3 is TGTGCCAGCAGCTTACGACCGAAGCGGGGAAGCACAGATACGCAGTATTTT. This translates into CASSLRPKRGSTDTQYF.

The rearrangement joins TRBV27 to TRBJ1-2; no clear D. The length of the CDR3 is 13 residues. CDR1 and CDR2 (germline): MNHEY, SMNVEV (reference sequence). Trimming took off 8 bases at V and 3 bases at J, with 13 bases between the two ends. The CDR3 nucleotides read TGTGCCAGCGGGTTGACTTTGGACTATGGCTACACCTTC. Translating gives CASGLTLDYGYTF.

This clone was observed a few times. The chain couples TRBV24-1 to TRBJ2-2; 7 nucleotides align to TRBD1. With 8 bases clipped from V and 3 bases from J, the junction kept 5 bases outside the gene matches. CDR3 length: 14 residues. Germline lookup yields CDR1 KGHDR and CDR2 SFDVKD. CDR3 amino acids: CATNTGDHTGELFF. The CDR3 nucleotides are TGTGCCACCAATACAGGGGATCACACCGGGGAGCTGTTTTTT.

The chain uses TRBV5-1 and TRBJ1-1, with 8 positions matching TRBD1. The CDR3 covers 14 residues. Trimming cost V 4 bases and J 3 bases; bases outside gene matches: 5. Germline V gives CDR1 SGHRS, CDR2 YFSETQ. The CDR3 bases are TGCGCCAGCAGCCGACAGGGGAGTGACACTGAAGCTTTCTTT. It encodes CASSRQGSDTEAFF.

Only a few counts were recorded for this clone. The CDR3 bases are TGTGCCAGCACGCCAGGGAAGTGGACCATATATTTT. It specifies CASTPGKWTIYF. The genes are TRBV6-5 and TRBJ1-3, with D possibly matching TRBD1 (5 bases). Germline loops: CDR1 MNHEY, CDR2 SVGAGI. The CDR3 runs to 12 residues. V was cut by 7 bases and J by 10 bases, with 14 bases left in between.

The V call is TRBV15, the J call TRBJ2-2; D remains unclear. V shed 1 base and J shed 5 bases, with 2 bases lying between them. Looked up from germline, CDR1 is LNHNV and CDR2 is YYDKDF (reference sequence). The CDR3 totals 12 residues. CDR3 coding DNA: TGTGCCACCAGCAGAGCGACCGGGGAGCTGTTTTTT. Its translation is CATSRATGELFF.

The chain combines TRBV7-9 with TRBJ1-1, with TRBD1 as a possible D gene (6 bases). V was pared by 6 bases and J by 4 bases, with 9 bases between. The CDR3 sequence is 12 residues long. Germline values: CDR1 SEHNR, CDR2 FQNEAQ (reference sequence). CDR3 region: CASREGGTEAFF. In DNA, the CDR3 is TGTGCCAGCAGAGAAGGGGGCACTGAAGCTTTCTTT.

The chain's CDR3 is CASSLGRGNTYEQYF. For the CDR3, the DNA is TGTGCCAGCAGCTTAGGCAGGGGGAATACCTACGAGCAGTACTTC. The chain uses TRBV11-2 and TRBJ2-7, with 7 bases that match TRBD1. V shed 1 base and J 2 bases; nucleotides not matched to a gene: 5. Per germline, CDR1 SGHAT and CDR2 FQNNGV. The CDR3 has 15 amino acids.

This sequence joins TRBV19 and TRBJ2-3; maybe TRBD1 (5 bases). With 8 bases removed from V and 6 bases from J, the gap between germline ends came to 9 bases. Germline CDR1 is LNHDA and CDR2 is SQIVND (reference sequence). The CDR3 spans 11 residues. CDR3 coding DNA: TGTGCCAGTCAGACAGAGGATACGCAGTATTTT. Its translation: CASQTEDTQYF. The entire variable domain, with the rest obtained from reference TRBV19 and TRBJ2-3, is as follows: DGGITQSPKYLFRKEGQNVTLSCEQNLNHDAMYWYRQDPGQGLRLIYYSQIVNDFQKGDIAEGYSVSREKKESFPLTVTSAQKNPTAFYLCASQTEDTQYFGPGTRLTVL.

The chain carries TRBV30 and TRBJ2-3; 8 positions agree with TRBD2. The length of the CDR3 is 15 residues. Germline loops: CDR1 GTSNPN, CDR2 SVGIG (reference sequence). J gave up 2 bases and V 8 bases, and 12 bases lay outside the gene matches. The CDR3 DNA reads as TGTGCCGGGAAGTCGGGACTAGATCTCACAGATACGCAGTATTTT. This sequence encodes CAGKSGLDLTDTQYF. Combining the CDR3 with reference TRBV30 and TRBJ2-3 gives the whole variable domain SQTIHQWPATLVQPVGSPLSLECTVEGTSNPNLYWYRQAAGRGLQLLFYSVGIGQISSEVPQNLSASRPQDRQFILSSKKLLLSDSGFYLCAGKSGLDLTDTQYFGPGTRLTVL.

J is TRBJ2-3 and V is TRBV11-2, with D unresolved. CDR1 SGHAT and CDR2 FQNNGV come from the germline V gene. Trimming removed 4 bases at V and 6 bases at J, with 8 bases between. The CDR3 covers 12 residues. The chain's CDR3 is CASSSHLDTQYF. The CDR3 DNA reads TGTGCCAGCAGCTCCCACTTGGATACGCAGTATTTT.

This clone came up once. J is TRBJ1-4 and V is TRBV19; D possibly corresponds to TRBD1 (5 bases). V lost 8 bases, J lost 4 bases, and 14 bases lay in between. CDR3 length equals 14 residues. CDR1 is LNHDA and CDR2 is SQIVND in the germline V gene (reference sequence). The CDR3 DNA sequence: TGTGCCAGTGCGGGACCGTCCTTTAATGAAAAACTGTTTTTT. Amino acid sequence: CASAGPSFNEKLFF.

The V and J genes are TRBV19 and TRBJ1-2, with 8 positions matching TRBD1. The germline CDR1 and CDR2 sequences are LNHDA and SQIVND (reference sequence). J lost 14 bases, V lost 3 bases, and 11 bases had no gene match. There are 13 residues in the CDR3. CDR3 nucleotides: TGTGCCAGTAGTATCGGGACAGGAAGAGGGTTTACCTTC. It translates to CASSIGTGRGFTF.

The chain is built from TRBV19 and TRBJ2-5; 8 bases are shared with TRBD2. Germline trimming cut 5 bases from V and 4 bases from J; bases unmatched to any gene: 6. The CDR3 length is 14 residues. Germline CDR1 and CDR2: LNHDA and SQIVND (reference sequence). The CDR3 loop is CASSAGGGSETQYF. The CDR3 region has the DNA TGTGCCAGTAGTGCCGGGGGGGGCTCAGAGACCCAGTACTTC.

This sequence joins TRBV18 and TRBJ2-1, with 10 bases identical to TRBD2. Germline V gene sequence: CDR1 KGHSH, CDR2 LQKENI. The ends lost 6 bases at V and 7 bases at J; junction bases unmatched: 12. The CDR3 is made up of 16 amino acids. CDR3 bases: TGTGCCAGCTCCGAACGAGCGGGAGGGCGCGATAATGAGCAGTTCTTC. This codes for CASSERAGGRDNEQFF.

This rearrangement joins TRBV2 to TRBJ2-5; 14 bases map to TRBD2. CDR1 is SNHLY and CDR2 is FYNNEI in the germline V gene. This CDR3 region has 17 residues. The junction had 2 bases not matched to a gene; V was cut back by 2 bases and J by 0 bases. CDR3 residues: CASSEWTSGGNQETQYF. DNA for the CDR3: TGTGCCAGCAGTGAATGGACTAGCGGGGGGAACCAAGAGACCCAGTACTTC. The whole variable domain, remainder taken from reference TRBV2 and TRBJ2-5, is EPEVTQTPSHQVTQMGQEVILRCVPISNHLYFYWYRQILGQKVEFLVSFYNNEISEKSEIFDDQFSVERPDGSNFTLKIRSTKLEDSAMYFCASSEWTSGGNQETQYFGPGTRLLVL.

The chain couples TRBV6-5 to TRBJ1-5; tentative D call: TRBD1 (5 bases). Trimming shortened V by 8 bases and J by 0 bases, and 14 bases separated the two germline ends. The CDR3 length is 15 residues. Germline V CDR1 and CDR2: MNHEY, SVGAGI. CDR3 sequence: CASGGGDYSNQPQHF. The CDR3 bases are TGTGCCAGCGGGGGAGGAGACTATAGCAATCAGCCCCAGCATTTT.

The V call is TRBV5-1, the J call TRBJ1-2; 7 bases align to TRBD1. After removal of 4 bases from V and 0 bases from J, the junction contained 6 bases not matched to a gene. CDR3 length: 15 amino acids. Germline CDR1 reads SGHRS; CDR2 reads YFSETQ. The CDR3 here is CASSGDSTSNYGYTF. CDR3 bases: TGCGCCAGCAGCGGGGACAGCACGTCTAACTATGGCTACACCTTC.

The V gene is TRBV27, the J gene TRBJ2-1; no clear D gene. CDR1 is MNHEY, CDR2 SMNVEV, per germline (reference sequence). CDR3 length equals 15 residues. The V and J ends lost 3 bases and 0 bases respectively, with 9 bases between them. CDR3 sequence: CASSFGPGSYNEQFF. In DNA form, the CDR3 reads TGTGCCAGCAGTTTTGGGCCCGGCTCCTACAATGAGCAGTTCTTC.

The J gene is TRBJ1-1, the V gene TRBV15; 7 bases match TRBD1. Germline V gives CDR1 LNHNV, CDR2 YYDKDF (reference sequence). The CDR3 consists of 14 residues. With V trimmed by 5 bases and J by 1 base, 4 bases remained unmatched. As DNA, the CDR3 is TGTGCCACCAGCTCCCGGACAGGGAACACTGAAGCTTTCTTT. This encodes CATSSRTGNTEAFF.

The chain links TRBV27 to TRBJ1-1, with D maybe TRBD1 (5 bases). The CDR3 has 15 residues. Between the trimmed V and J ends, which lost 4 bases and 7 bases, there was a span of 19 bases. CDR1 is MNHEY, CDR2 SMNVEV, per germline (reference sequence). The CDR3 loop reads CASSSYTDKPDEAFF. CDR3 coding DNA: TGTGCCAGCAGTTCTTACACGGACAAACCTGATGAAGCTTTCTTT.

For the CDR3, the DNA is TGTGCCAGCAGCTTGGAGGAGGGAGAGACCCAGTACTTC. Amino acid sequence: CASSLEEGETQYF. The chain couples TRBV5-4 to TRBJ2-5, with a possible D match to TRBD2 (6 bases). The CDR3 totals 13 residues. With 0 bases removed from V and 4 bases from J, the gap between germline ends came to 7 bases. Germline V lookup: CDR1 SGHNT, CDR2 YYREEE (reference sequence).

Only one count was recorded for this clone. The rearrangement uses TRBV7-9 and TRBJ1-1, with a tentative D call TRBD1 (6 bases). The CDR3 runs to 14 residues. Trimming took 4 bases from V and 5 from J, leaving 14 bases between them. The germline V gene has CDR1 SEHNR and CDR2 FQNEAQ (reference sequence). CDR3 protein: CASSSTGGTTEAFF. In DNA form, the CDR3 reads TGTGCCAGCAGCTCGACAGGAGGAACAACTGAAGCTTTCTTT.

The chain is built from TRBV9 and TRBJ2-2; no clear D. The germline V and J ends were trimmed by 3 bases and 3 bases, with 15 bases remaining between them. Germline CDR1 SGDLS, CDR2 YYNGEE. This CDR3 has 16 residues. The CDR3 region is CASSDPGLSYTGELFF. As DNA, the CDR3 is TGTGCCAGCAGCGATCCCGGGTTAAGCTACACCGGGGAGCTGTTTTTT.

The chain joins TRBV7-9 to TRBJ1-1; no clear D gene. Germline V lookup: CDR1 SEHNR, CDR2 FQNEAQ (reference sequence). Trimming pared 5 bases from V and 3 bases from J, leaving 4 bases between. The CDR3 extends over 11 amino acids. The CDR3 region has the DNA TGTGCCAGCAGCCTTTACACTGAAGCTTTCTTT. It specifies CASSLYTEAFF. Full variable domain (missing parts from reference TRBV7-9 and TRBJ1-1): DTGVSQNPRHKITKRGQNVTFRCDPISEHNRLYWYRQTLGQGPEFLTYFQNEAQLEKSRLLSDRFSAERPKGSFSTLEIQRTEQGDSAMYLCASSLYTEAFFGQGTRLTVV.

V gene TRBV11-2 combines with J gene TRBJ1-2; 8 nucleotides match TRBD1. With V trimmed by 5 bases and J by 2 bases, 7 bases remained unmatched. The length of the CDR3 is 15 residues. Germline CDR1 reads SGHAT; CDR2 reads FQNNGV. The CDR3, as DNA: TGTGCCAGCAGCCCTTGGGGACAGGAGAACTATGGCTACACCTTC. Amino acids: CASSPWGQENYGYTF.

The rearrangement joins TRBV19 to TRBJ2-3; tentative D call: TRBD2 (5 bases). The V gene's germline CDR1 is LNHDA and CDR2 SQIVND (reference sequence). CDR3 length: 15 residues. The V end was cut by 6 bases, the J end by 4 bases, with 17 bases between. DNA of the CDR3: TGTGCCAGTAGCCTGACTACAGCTAAGGCAGATACGCAGTATTTT. It encodes CASSLTTAKADTQYF.

This clone was counted only a few times. This chain uses TRBV5-6 with TRBJ2-7; 7 positions match TRBD2. V lost 4 bases, J lost 2 bases, and 3 bases stayed unmatched. The CDR3 has 13 amino acids. Germline V gives CDR1 SGHDT, CDR2 YYEEEE. Here the CDR3 reads CASSITSAYEQYF. Here the CDR3 DNA reads TGTGCCAGCAGCATCACTAGCGCCTACGAGCAGTACTTC.